This TCR beta chain was sequenced for a study of monozygotic twins with inflammatory bowel disease. Notes on the study in general: No detectable difference in repertoire similarity separated concordant from discordant twins, possibly as a result of limited power.

A note on this clonotype: The antigen is not known.

Germline V gives CDR1 MDHEN, CDR2 SYDVKM. The CDR3 is 13 amino acids. Total RNA amounting to about 3,500 ng went into each TCR library. No DNA is given; TCRdb re-called the 5' RACE reads and lists each CDR3 protein once. Found here are around 380,000 distinct CDR3 sequences; the top ten clones hold around 2.4%. The chain joins TRBV28 to TRBJ2-1; TCRdb's D call, TRBD2, is unchecked because there is no DNA. The sequence derives from a human donor with ulcerative colitis or Crohn's disease, or a healthy co-twin of an affected twin (not recorded which). The source material was blood. The chain's CDR3 is CASRLAGGREQFF.